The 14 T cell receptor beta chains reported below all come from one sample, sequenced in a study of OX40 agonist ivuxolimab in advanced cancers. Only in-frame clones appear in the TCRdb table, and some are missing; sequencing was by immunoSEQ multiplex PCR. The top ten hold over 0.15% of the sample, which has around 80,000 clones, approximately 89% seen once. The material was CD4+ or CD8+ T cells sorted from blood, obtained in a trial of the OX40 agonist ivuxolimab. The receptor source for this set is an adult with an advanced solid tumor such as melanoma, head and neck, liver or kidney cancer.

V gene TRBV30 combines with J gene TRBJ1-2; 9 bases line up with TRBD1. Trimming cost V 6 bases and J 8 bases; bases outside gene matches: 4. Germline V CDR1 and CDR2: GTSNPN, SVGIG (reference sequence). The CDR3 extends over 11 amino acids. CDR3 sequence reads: CACRDREGYTF. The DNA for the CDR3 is TGTGCCTGCCGGGACAGGGAAGGCTACACCTTC. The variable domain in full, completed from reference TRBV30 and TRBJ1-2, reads SQTIHQWPATLVQPVGSPLSLECTVEGTSNPNLYWYRQAAGRGLQLLFYSVGIGQISSEVPQNLSASRPQDRQFILSSKKLLLSDSGFYLCACRDREGYTFGSGTRLTVV.

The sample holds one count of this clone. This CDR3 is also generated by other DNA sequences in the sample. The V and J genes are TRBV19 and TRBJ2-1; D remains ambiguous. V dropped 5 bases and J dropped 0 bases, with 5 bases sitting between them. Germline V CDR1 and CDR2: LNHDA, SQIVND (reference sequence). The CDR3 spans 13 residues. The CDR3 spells CASSLSSYNEQFF. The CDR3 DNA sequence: TGTGCCAGTAGTCTAAGCTCCTACAATGAGCAGTTCTTC.

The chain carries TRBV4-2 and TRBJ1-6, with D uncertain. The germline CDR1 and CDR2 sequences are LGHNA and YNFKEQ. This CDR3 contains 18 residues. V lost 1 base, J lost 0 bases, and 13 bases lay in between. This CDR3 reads CASSQGLGPSSYNSPLHF. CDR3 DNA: TGTGCCAGCAGCCAAGGTCTTGGCCCGAGCTCCTATAATTCACCCCTCCACTTT.

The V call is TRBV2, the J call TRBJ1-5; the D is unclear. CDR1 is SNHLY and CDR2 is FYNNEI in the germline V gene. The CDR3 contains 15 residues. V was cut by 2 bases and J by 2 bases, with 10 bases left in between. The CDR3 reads CASSESIGRNQPQHF. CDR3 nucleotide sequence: TGTGCCAGCAGTGAATCTATAGGACGCAATCAGCCCCAGCATTTT.

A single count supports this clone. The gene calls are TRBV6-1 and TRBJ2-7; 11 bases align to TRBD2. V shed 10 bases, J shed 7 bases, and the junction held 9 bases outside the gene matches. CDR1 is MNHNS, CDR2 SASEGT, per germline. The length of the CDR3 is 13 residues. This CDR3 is CATLTSGNGEQYF. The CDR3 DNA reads TGTGCCACCTTGACTAGCGGGAACGGGGAGCAGTACTTC.

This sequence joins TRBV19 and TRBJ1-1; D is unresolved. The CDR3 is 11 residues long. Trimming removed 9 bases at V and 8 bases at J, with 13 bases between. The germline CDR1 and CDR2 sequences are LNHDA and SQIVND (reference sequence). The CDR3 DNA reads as TGTGCCAGCGAAGGGTTTGGGGAAGCTTTCTTT. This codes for CASEGFGEAFF. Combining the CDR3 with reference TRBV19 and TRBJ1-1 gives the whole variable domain DGGITQSPKYLFRKEGQNVTLSCEQNLNHDAMYWYRQDPGQGLRLIYYSQIVNDFQKGDIAEGYSVSREKKESFPLTVTSAQKNPTAFYLCASEGFGEAFFGQGTRLTVV.

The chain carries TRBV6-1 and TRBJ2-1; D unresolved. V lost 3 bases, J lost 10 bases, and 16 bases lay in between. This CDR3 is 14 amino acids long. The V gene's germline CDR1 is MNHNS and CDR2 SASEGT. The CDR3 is CASSDSLPVPEQFF. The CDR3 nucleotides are TGTGCCAGCAGTGACAGCCTGCCTGTTCCGGAGCAGTTCTTC.

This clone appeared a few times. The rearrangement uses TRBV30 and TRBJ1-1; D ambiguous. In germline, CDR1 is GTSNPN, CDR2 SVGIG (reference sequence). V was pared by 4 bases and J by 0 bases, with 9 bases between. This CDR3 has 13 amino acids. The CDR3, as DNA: TGTGCCTGGATAGGCAGGATGAACACTGAAGCTTTCTTT. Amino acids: CAWIGRMNTEAFF.

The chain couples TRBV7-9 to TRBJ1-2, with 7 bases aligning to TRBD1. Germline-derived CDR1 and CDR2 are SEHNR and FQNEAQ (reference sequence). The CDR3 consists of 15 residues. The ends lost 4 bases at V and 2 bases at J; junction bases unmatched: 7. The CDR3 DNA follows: TGTGCCAGCAGCTCCGGGACAGATAAAAACTATGGCTACACCTTC. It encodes CASSSGTDKNYGYTF.

The CDR3 DNA is TGTGCCTGGAGTGGGACCGGACAGGGGGAAGCTTTCTTT. The encoded protein is CAWSGTGQGEAFF. The chain has TRBV30 and TRBJ1-1, with 9 bases aligning to TRBD1. Trimming at V came to 1 base and at J to 8 bases, leaving 5 bases not matched to a gene. CDR1 is GTSNPN and CDR2 is SVGIG in the germline V gene (reference sequence). This CDR3 is built from 13 residues.

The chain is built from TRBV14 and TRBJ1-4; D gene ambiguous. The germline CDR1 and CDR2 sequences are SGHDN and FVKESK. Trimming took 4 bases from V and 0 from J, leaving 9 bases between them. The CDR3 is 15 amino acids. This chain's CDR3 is CASSPIGSTNEKLFF. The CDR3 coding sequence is TGTGCCAGCAGCCCCATTGGTTCAACTAATGAAAAACTGTTTTTT.

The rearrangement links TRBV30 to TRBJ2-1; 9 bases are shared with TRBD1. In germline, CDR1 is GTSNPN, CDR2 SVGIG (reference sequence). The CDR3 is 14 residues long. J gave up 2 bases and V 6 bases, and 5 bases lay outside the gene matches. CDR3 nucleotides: TGTGCCTGCTCCCGACAGGGGGCCTACAATGAGCAGTTCTTC. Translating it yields CACSRQGAYNEQFF.

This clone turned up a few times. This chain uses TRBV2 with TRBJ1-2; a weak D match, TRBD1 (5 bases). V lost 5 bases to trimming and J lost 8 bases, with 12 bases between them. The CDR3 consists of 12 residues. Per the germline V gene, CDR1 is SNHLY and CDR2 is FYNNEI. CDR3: CASSLGQGGYTF. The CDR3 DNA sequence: TGTGCCAGCAGTCTTGGACAAGGAGGCTACACCTTC.

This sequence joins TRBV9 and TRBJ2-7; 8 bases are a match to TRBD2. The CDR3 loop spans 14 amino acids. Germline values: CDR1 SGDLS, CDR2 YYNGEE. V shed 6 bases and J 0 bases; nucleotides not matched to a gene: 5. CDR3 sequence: CASNERGLSYEQYF. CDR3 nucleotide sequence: TGTGCCAGCAATGAGCGGGGGCTCTCCTACGAGCAGTACTTC. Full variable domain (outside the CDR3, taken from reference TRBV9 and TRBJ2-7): DSGVTQTPKHLITATGQRVTLRCSPRSGDLSVYWYQQSLDQGLQFLIQYYNGEERAKGNILERFSAQQFPDLHSELNLSSLELGDSALYFCASNERGLSYEQYFGPGTRLTVT.